Each of the 18 T cell receptor beta chains below was sequenced from the same sample in a study of a mutant IDH1 vaccine in newly diagnosed glioma. Only in-frame clones appear in the TCRdb table, and some are missing; sequencing was by immunoSEQ multiplex PCR. The sample includes tens of thousands of clones, roughly three quarters of them seen just once. Which antigens these TCRs recognize remains unknown. Time point described: week 11, during vaccination. Vaccination used 300 ug of mutant IDH1 20-mer peptide per dose, with topical imiquimod. This specimen was peripheral blood mononuclear cells (PBMCs), taken from a glioma patient whose treatment included an IDH1 peptide vaccine. Every receptor here comes from a young man with glioma. Some clones in this sample may be carry-over from other donors' samples.

The table lists this clone with a few counts. The V and J genes are TRBV5-4 and TRBJ1-2; possibly TRBD1 for D (5 bases). V was pared by 2 bases and J by 4 bases, with 12 bases between. Germline V gives CDR1 SGHNT, CDR2 YYREEE (reference sequence). The CDR3 totals 14 residues. This CDR3 is CASSFLGASYGYTF. CDR3 sequence (DNA): TGTGCCAGCAGCTTCCTCGGGGCGAGCTATGGCTACACCTTC.

This chain connects TRBV2 to TRBJ1-1, with D uncertain. The germline V and J ends were trimmed by 8 bases and 1 base, with 8 bases remaining between them. This CDR3 region has 12 residues. CDR1 is SNHLY, CDR2 FYNNEI, per germline. The CDR3 sequence is CASSLGNTEAFF. CDR3 DNA sequence: TGTGCCAGCTCGTTAGGGAACACTGAAGCTTTCTTT.

The rearrangement links TRBV9 to TRBJ1-5; perhaps TRBD1 as D (5 bases). The V and J ends lost 3 bases and 3 bases respectively, with 10 bases between them. Germline CDR1 SGDLS, CDR2 YYNGEE. This CDR3 contains 14 residues. DNA for the CDR3: TGTGCCAGCAGCGATGGGACCCCCAATCAGCCCCAGCATTTT. This gives the protein CASSDGTPNQPQHF.

The chain has TRBV2 and TRBJ2-2; 8 nucleotides line up with TRBD1. The CDR3 has 15 residues. Per the germline V gene, CDR1 is SNHLY and CDR2 is FYNNEI. Germline trimming cut 3 bases from V and 2 bases from J; bases unmatched to any gene: 2. CDR3 sequence reads: CASSDTGGNTGELFF. The CDR3 DNA sequence: TGTGCCAGCAGTGACACAGGGGGTAACACCGGGGAGCTGTTTTTT. Full variable domain (remainder filled in from reference TRBV2 and TRBJ2-2): EPEVTQTPSHQVTQMGQEVILRCVPISNHLYFYWYRQILGQKVEFLVSFYNNEISEKSEIFDDQFSVERPDGSNFTLKIRSTKLEDSAMYFCASSDTGGNTGELFFGEGSRLTVL.

The chain uses TRBV30 and TRBJ1-2; D uncertain. The CDR3 totals 12 residues. The germline V gene encodes CDR1 GTSNPN and CDR2 SVGIG (reference sequence). Trimming took off 3 bases at V and 4 bases at J, with 9 bases between the two ends. The CDR3 DNA sequence: TGTGCCTGGAGCCCCGGGGTCTATGGCTACACCTTC. Translation: CAWSPGVYGYTF.

This sequence joins TRBV12-5 and TRBJ2-4, with a weak D call TRBD2 (7 bases). The CDR3 sequence is 23 residues long. V lost 0 bases, J lost 0 bases, and 30 bases lay in between. Germline CDR1 LGHNT, CDR2 FRNRAP. This CDR3 is CASGLVRGDMIMGKTLAKNIQYF. The CDR3 DNA reads TGTGCTAGTGGTTTGGTACGGGGGGACATGATCATGGGCAAAACCCTAGCCAAAAACATTCAGTACTTC. The variable domain in full, with the rest retrieved from reference TRBV12-5 and TRBJ2-4, is DARVTQTPRHKVTEMGQEVTMRCQPILGHNTVFWYRQTMMQGLELLAYFRNRAPLDDSGMPKDRFSAEMPDATLATLKIQPSEPRDSAVYFCASGLVRGDMIMGKTLAKNIQYFGAGTRLSVL.

This clone was observed a few times. The chain joins TRBV13 to TRBJ1-1, with no clear D. Germline values: CDR1 PRHDT, CDR2 FYEKMQ (reference sequence). The CDR3 sequence is 11 residues long. V was clipped by 5 bases and J by 6 bases, with 7 bases between them. CDR3 in amino acids: CASSLSPEAFF. In DNA form, the CDR3 reads TGTGCCAGCAGCCTATCACCTGAAGCTTTCTTT.

In this sample, this clone turned up once. The chain joins TRBV4-3 to TRBJ2-6; D is undetermined. Germline V CDR1 and CDR2: LGHNA, YSLEER. Trimming stripped 4 bases from V and 4 bases from J, with 8 bases between. The CDR3 is 14 amino acids. DNA of the CDR3: TGCGCCAGCAGCCGAGCCTTCGGGGCCAACGTCCTGACTTTC. Protein sequence: CASSRAFGANVLTF.

J is TRBJ2-5 and V is TRBV9; 7 bases match TRBD2. The CDR3 consists of 14 residues. Germline V CDR1 and CDR2: SGDLS, YYNGEE. Germline trimming cut 6 bases from V and 1 base from J; bases unmatched to any gene: 6. CDR3 nucleotides: TGTGCCAGCACCCGGGGAGGGGCCCAAGAGACCCAGTACTTC. Translated, it gives CASTRGGAQETQYF.

Regarding this clone: The junction departs from the called germline gene at one end, perhaps through a read error. V is TRBV7-7 and J is TRBJ2-1; D call uncertain. The CDR3 consists of 15 residues. CDR1 is SSHAT and CDR2 is FNYEAQ in the germline V gene (reference sequence). CDR3 sequence (DNA): TGTGCTAGCAGCTTCTCTCACGATACATACAATGAGCAGTTCTTC. Protein: CASSFSHDTYNEQFF.

The chain uses TRBV29-1 and TRBJ2-5, with 7 bases aligning to TRBD2. This CDR3 comprises 14 residues. From germline, CDR1 is SQVTM and CDR2 ANQGSEA. Trimming took 4 bases from V and 0 from J; bases not matched to a gene: 5. CDR3 DNA: TGCAGCGTTGGCCCGGGACTACACCAAGAGACCCAGTACTTC. It codes for CSVGPGLHQETQYF.

This chain joins TRBV11-2 and TRBJ2-5; D might be TRBD1 (5 bases). This CDR3 comprises 14 residues. V was pared by 1 base and J by 4 bases, with 10 bases between. Germline CDR1 reads SGHAT; CDR2 reads FQNNGV. The CDR3 spells CASSLVGAVETQYF. For the CDR3, the DNA is TGTGCCAGCAGCTTAGTTGGGGCAGTAGAGACCCAGTACTTC.

The genes are TRBV5-1 and TRBJ2-1; D is unclear. This CDR3 spans 12 amino acids. Germline loops: CDR1 SGHRS, CDR2 YFSETQ. Trimming took 4 bases from V and 5 from J, leaving 7 bases between them. This chain's CDR3 is CASSRVNNEQFF. CDR3 DNA: TGCGCCAGCAGCCGTGTGAACAATGAGCAGTTCTTC. The entire variable domain, with the rest obtained from reference TRBV5-1 and TRBJ2-1, is as follows: KAGVTQTPRYLIKTRGQQVTLSCSPISGHRSVSWYQQTPGQGLQFLFEYFSETQRNKGNFPGRFSGRQFSNSRSEMNVSTLELGDSALYLCASSRVNNEQFFGPGTRLTVL.

This clone was picked up a small number of times. The chain recombines TRBV2 with TRBJ2-6, with D perhaps TRBD1 (6 bases). The V gene's germline CDR1 is SNHLY and CDR2 FYNNEI. The CDR3 is 14 residues long. Trimming shortened V by 6 bases and J by 0 bases, and 6 bases separated the two germline ends. In DNA form, the CDR3 reads TGTGCCAGCAGGGACAGCTCTGGGGCCAACGTCCTGACTTTC. Protein sequence: CASRDSSGANVLTF.

The gene calls are TRBV19 and TRBJ2-2; 8 bases fit TRBD1. This CDR3 comprises 21 residues. The V and J ends lost 0 bases and 5 bases, in that order; junction bases with no gene match: 20. Germline CDR1 and CDR2: LNHDA and SQIVND (reference sequence). The CDR3 reads CASSIDLWGSRDRFWTGELFF. The CDR3 bases are TGTGCCAGTAGTATAGATCTATGGGGATCTCGGGACAGGTTTTGGACCGGGGAGCTGTTTTTT. The complete variable domain, with remaining parts taken from reference TRBV19 and TRBJ2-2, reads DGGITQSPKYLFRKEGQNVTLSCEQNLNHDAMYWYRQDPGQGLRLIYYSQIVNDFQKGDIAEGYSVSREKKESFPLTVTSAQKNPTAFYLCASSIDLWGSRDRFWTGELFFGEGSRLTVL.

This chain links TRBV14 with TRBJ2-7; 12 bases map to TRBD1. Germline CDR1 is SGHDN and CDR2 is FVKESK. V gave up 4 bases and J gave up 9 bases; unmatched junction bases: 13. This CDR3 has 16 amino acids. CDR3 bases: TGTGCCAGCAGCCCCGGGACAGGGGGCCTAGCCCACGGGCAGTACTTC. Encoded protein: CASSPGTGGLAHGQYF.

The V and J genes are TRBV25-1 and TRBJ2-3; D remains ambiguous. Germline V gene lookup returns CDR1 MGHDK and CDR2 SYGVNS. The CDR3 runs to 13 residues. Trimming removed 3 bases at V and 2 bases at J, with 6 bases between. The CDR3 sequence: CASSDRNTDTQYF. CDR3 bases: TGTGCCAGCAGTGACCGGAACACAGATACGCAGTATTTT.

The gene calls are TRBV7-6 and TRBJ2-7, with TRBD1 identical over 7 bases. This CDR3 spans 15 amino acids. The germline CDR1 and CDR2 sequences are SGHVS and FNYEAQ. The V and J ends lost 5 bases and 3 bases, in that order; junction bases with no gene match: 10. The CDR3 spells CASSPRTGLDYEQYF. In DNA form, the CDR3 reads TGTGCCAGCAGCCCCCGGACAGGACTTGACTACGAGCAGTACTTC.